The source of this T cell receptor beta chain is a study of blood T cell repertoires in COVID-19. Across the study: Acute and convalescent COVID-19 samples came from the United States, Italy and Spain.

V dropped 5 bases and J dropped 3; count of bases not matched to a gene: 6. Germline V gives CDR1 SGHNT, CDR2 YENEEA. This CDR3 has 15 amino acids. Clones were sequenced by immunoSEQ multiplex PCR, and TCRdb holds only the in-frame ones, with some missing. Among just under 350,000 clones, 85% to 90% were seen once, and the ten largest hold about 6.3%. The sequence came from a woman aged 50 to 60 with COVID-19, enrolled during active disease. The rearrangement uses TRBV11-3 and TRBJ1-1; TRBD1 agrees at 10 bases. The sequencing sample was made of peripheral blood. CDR3 sequence (DNA): TGTGCCAGCAGCCCAGGAGGGACAGGGGACACTGAAGCTTTCTTT. It translates to CASSPGGTGDTEAFF.